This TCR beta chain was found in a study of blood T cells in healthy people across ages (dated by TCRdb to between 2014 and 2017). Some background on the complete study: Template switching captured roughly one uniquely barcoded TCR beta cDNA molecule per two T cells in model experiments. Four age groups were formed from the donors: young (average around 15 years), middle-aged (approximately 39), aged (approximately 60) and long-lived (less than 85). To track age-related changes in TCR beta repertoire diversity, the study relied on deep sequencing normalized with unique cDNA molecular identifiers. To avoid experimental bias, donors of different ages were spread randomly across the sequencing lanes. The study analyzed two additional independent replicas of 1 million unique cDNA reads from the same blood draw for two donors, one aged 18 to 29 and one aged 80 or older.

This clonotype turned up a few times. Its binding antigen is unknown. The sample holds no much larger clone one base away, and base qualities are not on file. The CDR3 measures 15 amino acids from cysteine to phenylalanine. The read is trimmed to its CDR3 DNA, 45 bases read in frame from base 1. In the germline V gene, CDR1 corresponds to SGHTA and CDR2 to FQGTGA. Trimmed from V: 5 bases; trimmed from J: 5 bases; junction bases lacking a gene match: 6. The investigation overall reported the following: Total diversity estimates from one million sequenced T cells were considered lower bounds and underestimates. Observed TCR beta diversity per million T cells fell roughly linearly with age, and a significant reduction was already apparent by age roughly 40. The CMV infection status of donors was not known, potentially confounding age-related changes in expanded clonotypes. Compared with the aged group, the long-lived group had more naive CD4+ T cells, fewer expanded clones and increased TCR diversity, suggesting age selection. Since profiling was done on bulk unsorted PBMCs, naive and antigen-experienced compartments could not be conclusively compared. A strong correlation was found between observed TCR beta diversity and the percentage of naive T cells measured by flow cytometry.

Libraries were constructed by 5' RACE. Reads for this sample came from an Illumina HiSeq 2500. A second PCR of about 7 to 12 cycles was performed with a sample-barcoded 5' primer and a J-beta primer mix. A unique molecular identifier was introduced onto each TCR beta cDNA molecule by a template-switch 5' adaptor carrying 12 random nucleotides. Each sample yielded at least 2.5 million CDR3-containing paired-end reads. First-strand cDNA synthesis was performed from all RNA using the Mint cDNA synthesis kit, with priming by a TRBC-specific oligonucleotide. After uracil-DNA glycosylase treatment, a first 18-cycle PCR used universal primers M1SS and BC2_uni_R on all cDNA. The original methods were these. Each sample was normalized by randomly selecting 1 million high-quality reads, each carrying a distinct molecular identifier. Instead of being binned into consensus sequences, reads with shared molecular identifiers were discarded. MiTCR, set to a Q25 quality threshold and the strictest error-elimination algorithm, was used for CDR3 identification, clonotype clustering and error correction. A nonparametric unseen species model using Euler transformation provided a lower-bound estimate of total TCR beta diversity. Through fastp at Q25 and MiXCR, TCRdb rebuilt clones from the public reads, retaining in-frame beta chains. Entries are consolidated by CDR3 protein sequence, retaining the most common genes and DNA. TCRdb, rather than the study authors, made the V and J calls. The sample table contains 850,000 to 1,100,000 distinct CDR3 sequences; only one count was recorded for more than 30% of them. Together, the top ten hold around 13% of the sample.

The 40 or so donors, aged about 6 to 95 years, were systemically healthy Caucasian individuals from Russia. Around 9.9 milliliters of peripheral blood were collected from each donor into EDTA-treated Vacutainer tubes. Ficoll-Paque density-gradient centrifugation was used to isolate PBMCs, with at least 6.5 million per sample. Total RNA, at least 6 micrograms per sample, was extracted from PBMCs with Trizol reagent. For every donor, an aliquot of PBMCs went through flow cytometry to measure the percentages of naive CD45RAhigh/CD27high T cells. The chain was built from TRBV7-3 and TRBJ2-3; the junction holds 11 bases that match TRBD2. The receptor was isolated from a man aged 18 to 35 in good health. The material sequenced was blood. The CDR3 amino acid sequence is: CASSPTSGVLDTQYF. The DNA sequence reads TGTGCCAGCAGCCCGACTAGCGGGGTATTAGATACGCAGTATTTT.